A selection of T cell receptor beta chains follows, all from one sample in a study of blood T cells in healthy people across ages. TCRdb reprocessed the 5' RACE reads with MiXCR, giving one entry per CDR3 protein. This table has 700,000 to 850,000 distinct CDR3 sequences, around 34% appearing once. Sequenced input: blood. The receptor source for this set is a man aged 18 to 30 in good health. Both conserved end residues are part of each CDR3. The D gene is left open where the match is weak. For some rows the clone size is stated as once, few or many, or as a class when expanded; others skip it.

clone size: -
V gene: TRBV6-5
D gene: TRBD1
J gene: TRBJ1-1
CDR3 DNA: TGTGCCAGCAGGGGACAGGGGGGGGGGGCTGAAGCTTTCTTT
CDR3 protein: CASRGQGGGAEAFF

clone size: many
V gene: TRBV7-7
D gene: TRBD2
J gene: TRBJ2-3
CDR3 DNA: TGTGCCAGCAGCCCACTAGCGGGAACCACAGATACGCAGTATTTT
CDR3 protein: CASSPLAGTTDTQYF

clone size: few
V gene: TRBV12-3/TRBV12-4
D gene: -
J gene: TRBJ1-5
CDR3 DNA: TGTGCCAGCAGTGGCAGGGGTAGCAATCAGCCCCAGCATTTT
CDR3 protein: CASSGRGSNQPQHF

clone size: once
V gene: TRBV12-3/TRBV12-4
D gene: -
J gene: TRBJ1-5
CDR3 DNA: TGTGCCAGCAGGATACCCGGGCCCTATCAGCCCCAGCATTTT
CDR3 protein: CASRIPGPYQPQHF

clone size: -
V gene: TRBV7-2
D gene: -
J gene: TRBJ2-7
CDR3 DNA: TGTGCCAGCAGCCCCCCCCGTGGGTCGGACAAGTACTTC
CDR3 protein: CASSPPRGSDKYF

clone size: -
V gene: TRBV30
D gene: -
J gene: TRBJ1-2
CDR3 DNA: TGTGCCTGGAGTGTCGGAGGCCGTCTCTACACCTTC
CDR3 protein: CAWSVGGRLYTF

clone size: -
V gene: TRBV6-5
D gene: -
J gene: TRBJ1-1
CDR3 DNA: TGTGCCAGCAGTAGCACATATACGGCCGCTTTCTTT
CDR3 protein: CASSSTYTAAFF

clone size: -
V gene: TRBV27
D gene: -
J gene: TRBJ1-1
CDR3 DNA: TGTGCCAGCAGCGGGAGGTCGTCGTACACTGAAGCTTTCTTT
CDR3 protein: CASSGRSSYTEAFF

clone size: few
V gene: TRBV4-3
D gene: -
J gene: TRBJ1-1
CDR3 DNA: TGCGCCAGCAGCCAAGAGGTCGGAGTTGAAGCTTTCTTT
CDR3 protein: CASSQEVGVEAFF

clone size: -
V gene: TRBV7-9
D gene: -
J gene: TRBJ2-5
CDR3 DNA: TGTGCCAGCAGCTTCCCCGACGGGGTTAGGACCCGGTACTTC
CDR3 protein: CASSFPDGVRTRYF

clone size: -
V gene: TRBV20-1
D gene: -
J gene: TRBJ2-1
CDR3 DNA: TGCAGTGCCACCCCGCAGGAGACCCAGTTCTTC
CDR3 protein: CSATPQETQFF

clone size: -
V gene: TRBV5-1
D gene: -
J gene: TRBJ1-1
CDR3 DNA: TGCGCCAGCAGCTTGGACGGCGGCAGGGGATTACTTAACACTGAAGCTTTCTTT
CDR3 protein: CASSLDGGRGLLNTEAFF

clone size: few
V gene: TRBV20-1
D gene: -
J gene: TRBJ1-5
CDR3 DNA: TGCAGTGCTAGAGCGGGTCCGAATTTCAATCAGCCCCAGCATTTT
CDR3 protein: CSARAGPNFNQPQHF

clone size: -
V gene: TRBV4-1
D gene: TRBD2
J gene: TRBJ2-1
CDR3 DNA: TGCGCCAGCAGTGTCTCGGGACTAGCGGGGGCCAATGAGCAGTTCTTC
CDR3 protein: CASSVSGLAGANEQFF

clone size: many
V gene: TRBV20-1
D gene: -
J gene: TRBJ1-2
CDR3 DNA: TGCAGTGCCCAAAATTTGGGGGGCTACACCTTC
CDR3 protein: CSAQNLGGYTF

clone size: few
V gene: TRBV7-9
D gene: -
J gene: TRBJ2-5
CDR3 DNA: TGTGCCAGCGTACAGGGGCGGGGGTACCAAGAGACCCAGTACTTC
CDR3 protein: CASVQGRGYQETQYF